The present T cell receptor (beta chain) was sequenced within a study of shared clonotypes between healthy human individuals. This CDR3 comprises 14 residues. The J segment lost 4 bases and the V segment lost 3 bases, leaving 5 bases of the junction unmatched. Germline V lookup: CDR1 SQVTM, CDR2 ANQGSEA. Sequencing used immunoSEQ multiplex PCR; TCRdb keeps in-frame clones, though not all of them. The table lists 2 million to 2.5 million clones, roughly 95% of them singletons. Overall study findings and caveats: A generally larger estimated richness was seen in naive subsets than in memory subsets.

A note on this clone: Its antigen is not known.

This chain connects TRBV29-1 to TRBJ2-5, with TRBD1 matching 10 bases. The TCR originated in a man aged 18 to 30 in good health. Sequencing was carried out using naive CD4+ T cells sorted from blood. As for subset: CD45RA+ positively selected. Here the CDR3 reads CSVDGTGVGETQYF. The CDR3 bases are TGCAGCGTTGACGGGACAGGGGTCGGAGAGACCCAGTACTTC.